This TCR beta chain was identified in a study of blood T cell repertoires in COVID-19. Study context: PBMCs, B-cell-depleted T cells, or T cells were the source of the cDNA or gDNA that made up the material.

As processed by the authors: Amplification with reference gene primers provided the estimates of nucleated cell counts. Assay: immunoSEQ multiplex PCR; the TCRdb copy retains only in-frame clones and omits some. That table gives V, J and clone size, and the DNA gave D and trimming. The table shows under 300,000 clones, with 75% to 90% occurring only once. V lost 0 bases to trimming and J lost 6 bases, with 6 bases between them. The CDR3 loop spans 13 amino acids. Germline lookup yields CDR1 MRHNA and CDR2 SNTAGT. The sequencing input was peripheral blood. This receptor was obtained from a woman in her 70s with acute or convalescent COVID-19. This chain joins TRBV6-4 and TRBJ1-5; D is undetermined. CDR3 protein: CASSDSPGQPQHF. The CDR3 bases are TGTGCCAGCAGTGACTCCCCCGGTCAGCCCCAGCATTTT.